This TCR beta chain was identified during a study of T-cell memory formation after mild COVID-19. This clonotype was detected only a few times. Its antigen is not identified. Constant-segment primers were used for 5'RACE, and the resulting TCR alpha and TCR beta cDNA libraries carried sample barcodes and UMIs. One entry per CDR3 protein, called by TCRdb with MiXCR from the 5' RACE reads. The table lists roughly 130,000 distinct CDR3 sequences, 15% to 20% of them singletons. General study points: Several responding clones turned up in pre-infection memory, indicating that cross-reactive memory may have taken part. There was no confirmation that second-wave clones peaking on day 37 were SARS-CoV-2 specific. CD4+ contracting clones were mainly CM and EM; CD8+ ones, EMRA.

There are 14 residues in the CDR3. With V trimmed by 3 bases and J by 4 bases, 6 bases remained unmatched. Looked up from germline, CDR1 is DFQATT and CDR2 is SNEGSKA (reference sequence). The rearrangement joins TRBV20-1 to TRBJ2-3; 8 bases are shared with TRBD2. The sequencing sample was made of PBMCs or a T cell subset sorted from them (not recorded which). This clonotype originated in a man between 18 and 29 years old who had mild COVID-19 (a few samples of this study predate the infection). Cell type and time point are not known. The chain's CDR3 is CSASGGAVSDTQYF. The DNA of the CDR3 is TGCAGTGCTAGCGGGGGGGCCGTTTCAGATACGCAGTATTTT.